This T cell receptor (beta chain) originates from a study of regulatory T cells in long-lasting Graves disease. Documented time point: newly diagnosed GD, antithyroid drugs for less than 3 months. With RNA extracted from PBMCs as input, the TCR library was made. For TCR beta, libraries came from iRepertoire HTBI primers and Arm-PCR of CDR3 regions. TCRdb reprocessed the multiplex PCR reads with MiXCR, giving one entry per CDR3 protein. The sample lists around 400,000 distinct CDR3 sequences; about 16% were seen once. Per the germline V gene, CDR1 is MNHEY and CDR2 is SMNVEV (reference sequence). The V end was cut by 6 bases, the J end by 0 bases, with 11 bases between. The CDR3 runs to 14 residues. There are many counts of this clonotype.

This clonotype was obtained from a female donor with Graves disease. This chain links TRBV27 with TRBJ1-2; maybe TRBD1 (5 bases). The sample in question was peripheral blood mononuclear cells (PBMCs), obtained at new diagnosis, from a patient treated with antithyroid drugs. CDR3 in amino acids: CASRTDRANYGYTF. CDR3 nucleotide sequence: TGTGCCAGCAGGACAGACAGAGCTAACTATGGCTACACCTTC.